What follows are 23 T cell receptor beta chains derived from one specimen sequenced in a study of T cell repertoires in cytomegalovirus infection. One entry per CDR3 protein results from TCRdb running MiXCR on the reads. The sample records approximately 500,000 distinct CDR3 sequences, about 10% being singletons. Sequencing was carried out using PBMCs. The receptors were gathered from a human donor in good health (CMV status not recorded). Some clones in this sample may be carry-over from other donors' samples.

This clonotype was counted ten times or more. The chain carries TRBV7-2 and TRBJ2-1, with a tentative D call TRBD2 (5 bases). Germline CDR1 and CDR2: SGHTA and FQGNSA. This CDR3 contains 15 residues. Trimming stripped 6 bases from V and 6 bases from J, with 18 bases between. CDR3 nucleotides: TGTGCCAGCAGTCGCACTAGACTTGAGGGCAATGAGCAGTTCTTC. Its protein is CASSRTRLEGNEQFF.

This clonotype occurred many times. This chain uses TRBV19 with TRBJ1-1; D remains ambiguous. The germline V gene has CDR1 LNHDA and CDR2 SQIVND (reference sequence). The germline V and J ends were trimmed by 5 bases and 6 bases, with 10 bases remaining between them. This CDR3 contains 12 residues. In DNA, the CDR3 is TGTGCCAGTAGTTCCTCGGTCGCTGAAGCTTTCTTT. Translating gives CASSSSVAEAFF.

This clonotype has at least ten counts. Here the CDR3 reads CASSALDRDTEAFF. The CDR3 DNA follows: TGTGCCAGCAGCGCACTGGACCGGGACACTGAAGCTTTCTTT. The chain combines TRBV27 with TRBJ1-1; D remains unclear. Germline V CDR1 and CDR2: MNHEY, SMNVEV (reference sequence). Trimming shortened V by 6 bases and J by 3 bases, and 14 bases separated the two germline ends. The CDR3 runs to 14 residues.

This clonotype was found many times. The chain is built from TRBV19 and TRBJ2-4; 9 positions agree with TRBD1. Unmatched junction bases numbered 7, after V lost 7 bases and J lost 3 bases. The CDR3 totals 15 residues. The V gene's germline CDR1 is LNHDA and CDR2 SQIVND (reference sequence). The CDR3 loop reads CASTPTGGGKNIQYF. CDR3 DNA: TGTGCCAGTACCCCGACAGGGGGGGGCAAAAACATTCAGTACTTC.

This clonotype turned up a few times. J is TRBJ2-5 and V is TRBV5-4; possible D gene TRBD2, 5 bases. CDR1 is SGHNT and CDR2 is YYREEE in the germline V gene (reference sequence). The V end lost 4 bases, the J end lost 4 bases, and 8 bases lay between the germline ends. This CDR3 comprises 12 residues. The DNA of the CDR3 is TGTGCCAGCAGCACTAGGCGAGAGACCCAGTACTTC. It translates to CASSTRRETQYF. The whole variable domain, filled in from reference TRBV5-4 and TRBJ2-5, reads ETGVTQSPTHLIKTRGQQVTLRCSSQSGHNTVSWYQQALGQGPQFIFQYYREEENGRGNFPPRFSGLQFPNYSSELNVNALELDDSALYLCASSTRRETQYFGPGTRLLVL.

This clonotype appeared many times. The V call is TRBV9, the J call TRBJ2-1, with 11 bases identical to TRBD2. The length of the CDR3 is 18 residues. With 4 bases clipped from V and 5 bases from J, the junction kept 14 bases outside the gene matches. Germline CDR1 reads SGDLS; CDR2 reads YYNGEE. The CDR3 coding sequence is TGTGCCAGCAGCCCAGGGGTACTAGCGGGAGTGTACAACAATGAGCAGTTCTTC. Translating gives CASSPGVLAGVYNNEQFF.

This clonotype has at least ten counts. J is TRBJ2-6 and V is TRBV6-5, with TRBD2 identical over 9 bases. CDR1 is MNHEY, CDR2 SVGAGI, per germline. The CDR3 has 20 amino acids. The V gene end was trimmed by 2 bases and the J gene end by 2 bases; junction bases not matched to a gene: 13. CDR3: CASSYPPSSGARAGANVLTF. Here the CDR3 DNA reads TGTGCCAGCAGTTACCCCCCCTCTAGCGGGGCCCGTGCTGGGGCCAACGTCCTGACTTTC.

In its sample, this clonotype was seen many times. This chain connects TRBV2 to TRBJ2-7, with D possibly TRBD2 on 6 matching bases. The CDR3 runs 11 residues. The V and J ends lost 6 bases and 6 bases respectively, with 9 bases between them. Germline V lookup: CDR1 SNHLY, CDR2 FYNNEI. The CDR3 DNA follows: TGTGCCAGCAGCTTTAGCGGCGAGCAGTACTTC. Protein sequence: CASSFSGEQYF. Full variable domain (remainder filled in from reference TRBV2 and TRBJ2-7): EPEVTQTPSHQVTQMGQEVILRCVPISNHLYFYWYRQILGQKVEFLVSFYNNEISEKSEIFDDQFSVERPDGSNFTLKIRSTKLEDSAMYFCASSFSGEQYFGPGTRLTVT.

The V and J genes are TRBV20-1 and TRBJ2-3; 9 bases map to TRBD1. V shed 6 bases and J 1 base; nucleotides not matched to a gene: 5. Germline loops: CDR1 DFQATT, CDR2 SNEGSKA (reference sequence). CDR3 length: 14 residues. CDR3 in amino acids: CSAYRDRGTDTQYF. CDR3 DNA: TGCAGTGCCTACCGGGACAGGGGCACAGATACGCAGTATTTT.

This clonotype came up many times. The chain carries TRBV11-2 and TRBJ2-5; D unresolved. CDR3 length: 14 amino acids. Trimming took 6 bases from V and 5 from J, leaving 16 bases between them. CDR1 and CDR2 from the germline V gene are SGHAT and FQNNGV. The CDR3 loop reads CASSPWAQAETQYF. In DNA form, the CDR3 reads TGTGCCAGCAGTCCCTGGGCCCAGGCGGAGACCCAGTACTTC. Together with reference TRBV11-2 and TRBJ2-5, the CDR3 gives the full variable domain: EAGVAQSPRYKIIEKRQSVAFWCNPISGHATLYWYQQILGQGPKLLIQFQNNGVVDDSQLPKDRFSAERLKGVDSTLKIQPAKLEDSAVYLCASSPWAQAETQYFGPGTRLLVL.

This clonotype was observed a handful of times. The chain joins TRBV28 to TRBJ2-2; 10 nucleotides line up with TRBD2. V shed 8 bases and J 3 bases; nucleotides not matched to a gene: 3. CDR1 and CDR2 (germline): MDHEN, SYDVKM. The CDR3 covers 14 residues. The CDR3 coding sequence is TGTGCCAGCCTAGCGGGAGTCTACACCGGGGAGCTGTTTTTT. Its protein is CASLAGVYTGELFF.

The table lists this clonotype with many counts. The V gene is TRBV7-2, the J gene TRBJ2-5; TRBD2 matches at 14 bases. With 5 bases clipped from V and 5 bases from J, the junction kept 7 bases outside the gene matches. Germline loops: CDR1 SGHTA, CDR2 FQGNSA. This CDR3 has 16 residues. CDR3 nucleotides: TGTGCCAGCAGCCAACGACTAGCGGGGGGGCAGGAGACCCAGTACTTC. Amino acid sequence: CASSQRLAGGQETQYF.

This clonotype has ten or more counts. This chain connects TRBV12-3 or TRBV12-4 to TRBJ1-1; a possible D gene is TRBD1 (5 bases). This CDR3 has 11 residues. V dropped 4 bases and J dropped 6 bases, with 6 bases sitting between them. CDR3 sequence: CASSSTAEAFF. The CDR3 DNA sequence: TGTGCCAGCAGTTCGACAGCTGAAGCTTTCTTT.

This clonotype occurred many times. The chain combines TRBV7-8 with TRBJ1-6, with 8 nucleotides matching TRBD1. Germline CDR1 is SGHVS and CDR2 is FQNEAQ. With 0 bases clipped from V and 10 bases from J, the junction kept 14 bases outside the gene matches. The CDR3 has 18 residues. The CDR3 sequence: CASSLAQGAGQDRSPLHF. The CDR3, as DNA: TGTGCCAGCAGCTTAGCGCAGGGGGCGGGACAAGACAGATCACCCCTCCACTTT.

In its sample, this clonotype was seen many times. The chain couples TRBV6-5 to TRBJ2-1; either TRBD1 or TRBD2 may supply D (6 bases each). The germline CDR1 and CDR2 sequences are MNHEY and SVGAGI. With 4 bases removed from V and 0 bases from J, the gap between germline ends came to 13 bases. The CDR3 consists of 16 residues. The CDR3 spells CASSSSGAVSYNEQFF. The CDR3 DNA reads as TGTGCCAGCAGTTCCTCGGGGGCCGTCTCCTACAATGAGCAGTTCTTC.

This clonotype was observed many times. The chain employs TRBV6-2 or TRBV6-3 and TRBJ2-5, with D tentatively TRBD1 or TRBD2 (5 bases each). CDR3 size: 17 residues. The germline CDR1 and CDR2 sequences are MNHEY and SVGEGT. V shed 0 bases and J shed 7 bases, with 21 bases lying between them. CDR3 amino acids: CASSYSYQAVQGATQYF. DNA of the CDR3: TGTGCCAGCAGTTACTCATATCAAGCGGTGCAGGGTGCGACCCAGTACTTC.

This clonotype was observed at least ten times. This chain uses TRBV7-2 with TRBJ1-4; D not resolved. Germline CDR1 is SGHTA and CDR2 is FQGNSA. The CDR3 runs 13 residues. V shed 5 bases and J shed 5 bases, with 9 bases lying between them. The CDR3 DNA reads as TGTGCCAGCAGCACACAGTCGAATGAAAAACTGTTTTTT. Protein: CASSTQSNEKLFF.

For this clonotype: This clone may be a read error of a much larger clone one base away. The chain uses TRBV11-2 and TRBJ1-2; D is ambiguous. The CDR3 is 16 amino acids. The V end was cut by 4 bases, the J end by 2 bases, with 17 bases between. Germline V gene sequence: CDR1 SGHAT, CDR2 FQNNGV. This CDR3 is CASSSVFGPINYGYTF. CDR3 DNA sequence: TGTGCCAGCAGCTCGGTCTTCGGACCGATCAACTATGGCTACACCTTC.

This clonotype occurred a few times. The chain has TRBV20-1 and TRBJ2-1, with 8 bases identical to TRBD1. CDR3 length: 17 residues. CDR1 is DFQATT and CDR2 is SNEGSKA in the germline V gene (reference sequence). V was clipped by 4 bases and J by 0 bases; unmatched bases: 11. CDR3 nucleotides: TGCAGTGCTAAGGCCGGGACAGGAGAAAGCTCCTACAATGAGCAGTTCTTC. Its translation: CSAKAGTGESSYNEQFF.

This clonotype has a count of ten or more. V gene TRBV19 combines with J gene TRBJ1-2; D call uncertain. Germline lookup yields CDR1 LNHDA and CDR2 SQIVND (reference sequence). The CDR3 covers 15 residues. Trimming pared 9 bases from V and 0 bases from J, leaving 17 bases between. The chain's CDR3 is CASQKSLGSNYGYTF. The CDR3 DNA is TGTGCCAGCCAGAAGTCCTTGGGATCTAACTATGGCTACACCTTC.

This clonotype was detected a few times. The gene calls are TRBV9 and TRBJ2-7; either TRBD1 or TRBD2 may fit D (5 bases each). The CDR3 is made up of 13 amino acids. V was cut by 4 bases and J by 4 bases, with 12 bases left in between. CDR1 SGDLS and CDR2 YYNGEE come from the germline V gene. CDR3 residues: CASSSEGRYEQYF. The CDR3 DNA reads TGTGCCAGCAGCTCAGAGGGGCGTTACGAGCAGTACTTC.

This chain connects TRBV5-1 to TRBJ2-1; D not certain. Trimming took off 1 base at V and 5 bases at J, with 7 bases between the two ends. Germline CDR1 is SGHRS and CDR2 is YFSETQ. The CDR3 has 13 residues. CDR3 protein: CASSLRQHNEQFF. As DNA, the CDR3 is TGCGCCAGCAGCTTGAGGCAGCACAATGAGCAGTTCTTC.

This clonotype was seen more than once but under ten times. V gene TRBV20-1 combines with J gene TRBJ2-7; perhaps TRBD1 as D (5 bases). CDR1 DFQATT and CDR2 SNEGSKA come from the germline V gene (reference sequence). The CDR3 has 12 amino acids. The ends were cut back, 3 bases at V and 7 bases at J, with 13 bases in the middle. CDR3: CSARDGTGEQYF. The CDR3 coding sequence is TGCAGTGCTAGGGACGGTACAGGAGAGCAGTACTTC.